The 13 T cell receptor beta chains below all came from one sample that was sequenced in a study of CD8 T cells in Susac syndrome. The RNA input was roughly 0.45 to 1 ug, and it was reverse transcribed with random hexamers. MiXCR, run by TCRdb on the immunoSEQ multiplex PCR reads, gives a single entry per CDR3 protein. Of under 200,000 distinct CDR3 sequences listed, around 94% are singletons. Sequenced input: CD4+ T cells from PBMCs. These receptors came from a human donor in good health.

The chain couples TRBV5-1 to TRBJ2-7, with D possibly being TRBD1 or TRBD2 (5 bases each). The CDR3 loop spans 15 amino acids. Looked up from germline, CDR1 is SGHRS and CDR2 is YFSETQ. Between the trimmed V and J ends, which lost 4 bases and 0 bases, there was a span of 14 bases. The CDR3 reads CASSPGTLSSYEQYF. The DNA for the CDR3 is TGCGCCAGCAGCCCTGGGACGCTGAGCTCCTACGAGCAGTACTTC.

V is TRBV6-5 and J is TRBJ2-5; the D call may be TRBD1 or TRBD2 (5 bases each). Trimming pared 1 base from V and 5 bases from J, leaving 5 bases between. Germline CDR1 and CDR2: MNHEY and SVGAGI. The CDR3 contains 12 residues. CDR3 bases: TGTGCCAGCAGTTACTGGGGGGAGACCCAGTACTTC. It encodes CASSYWGETQYF.

This chain uses TRBV7-6 with TRBJ2-7; D is ambiguous. V was cut by 4 bases and J by 2 bases, with 12 bases left in between. Germline V gene data show CDR1 as SGHVS and CDR2 as FNYEAQ. This CDR3 spans 14 amino acids. CDR3 in DNA: TGTGCCAGCAGCTCGCGGACGCGAACCTACGAGCAGTACTTC. Its translation is CASSSRTRTYEQYF.

V is TRBV27 and J is TRBJ2-1, with 9 bases matching TRBD1. Germline V gene data show CDR1 as MNHEY and CDR2 as SMNVEV (reference sequence). This CDR3 spans 15 amino acids. V lost 5 bases and J lost 3; bases outside the gene matches: 5. Here the CDR3 reads CASSGGTGIYNEQFF. CDR3 nucleotides: TGTGCCAGCAGTGGCGGGACAGGGATCTACAATGAGCAGTTCTTC.

The chain links TRBV6-2 or TRBV6-3 to TRBJ1-1; TRBD1 agrees at 8 bases. J gave up 1 base and V 4 bases, and 5 bases lay outside the gene matches. The length of the CDR3 is 15 residues. Per germline, CDR1 MNHEY and CDR2 SVGEGT. This CDR3 is CASSSSGTGNTEAFF. The CDR3 coding sequence is TGTGCCAGCAGTTCCTCCGGGACAGGGAACACTGAAGCTTTCTTT.

The chain has TRBV20-1 and TRBJ2-7; 7 nucleotides match TRBD1. This CDR3 has 14 residues. Germline assignment: CDR1 DFQATT and CDR2 SNEGSKA (reference sequence). Trimming at V came to 4 bases and at J to 2 bases, leaving 8 bases not matched to a gene. The DNA of the CDR3 is TGCAGTGCTAAGGGGACAGCGAACCCCTACGAGCAGTACTTC. It codes for CSAKGTANPYEQYF.

This clonotype has more than one count but fewer than ten. V and J are TRBV5-6 and TRBJ2-1; D unresolved. CDR3 length equals 12 residues. Trimming left V 2 bases short and J 7 bases short, with 7 bases between. Looked up from germline, CDR1 is SGHDT and CDR2 is YYEEEE. CDR3 sequence reads: CASSFSRNEQFF. The CDR3 DNA sequence: TGTGCCAGCAGCTTTTCTAGGAATGAGCAGTTCTTC.

This rearrangement joins TRBV29-1 to TRBJ2-1; D possibly uses TRBD1 or TRBD2 (5 bases each). V lost 5 bases and J 1 base, leaving 15 bases between the germline ends. The germline CDR1 and CDR2 sequences are SQVTM and ANQGSEA. The CDR3 runs to 15 residues. This CDR3 reads CSVSGTPGSYNEQFF. In nucleotides, the CDR3 is TGCAGCGTTTCCGGGACCCCCGGATCCTACAATGAGCAGTTCTTC.

This chain connects TRBV5-1 to TRBJ2-5; 12 bases are shared with TRBD2. The CDR3 spans 15 residues. CDR1 and CDR2 from the germline V gene are SGHRS and YFSETQ. The J segment lost 4 bases and the V segment lost 5 bases, leaving 6 bases of the junction unmatched. CDR3 sequence: CASRGLAGARETQYF. CDR3 nucleotides: TGCGCCAGCAGGGGACTAGCGGGTGCCAGAGAGACCCAGTACTTC. Variable domain in full (rest from reference TRBV5-1 and TRBJ2-5): KAGVTQTPRYLIKTRGQQVTLSCSPISGHRSVSWYQQTPGQGLQFLFEYFSETQRNKGNFPGRFSGRQFSNSRSEMNVSTLELGDSALYLCASRGLAGARETQYFGPGTRLLVL.

The chain joins TRBV6-6 to TRBJ2-1; 12 bases match TRBD2. V lost 7 bases and J lost 4; bases outside the gene matches: 5. In germline, CDR1 is MNHNY, CDR2 SVGAGI (reference sequence). The CDR3 is made up of 15 amino acids. CDR3 region: CASTPGLAGYNEQFF. The CDR3 DNA reads as TGTGCCAGCACACCAGGACTAGCGGGGTACAATGAGCAGTTCTTC.

The rearrangement links TRBV7-8 to TRBJ1-2; 9 bases are a match to TRBD1. Trimming cost V 1 base and J 8 bases; bases outside gene matches: 5. Germline lookup yields CDR1 SGHVS and CDR2 FQNEAQ. This CDR3 is built from 14 residues. This CDR3 reads CASSLVTGGKGYTF. For the CDR3, the DNA is TGTGCCAGCAGCTTAGTAACAGGGGGCAAAGGCTACACCTTC.

This clonotype was found once. The J gene is TRBJ2-3, the V gene TRBV28; 7 nucleotides match TRBD1. CDR3 length: 15 amino acids. From germline, CDR1 is MDHEN and CDR2 SYDVKM. The J segment lost 2 bases and the V segment lost 5 bases, leaving 7 bases of the junction unmatched. CDR3 region: CASSAPGGNTDTQYF. As DNA, the CDR3 is TGTGCCAGCAGTGCTCCAGGGGGTAACACAGATACGCAGTATTTT.

V gene TRBV12-5 combines with J gene TRBJ1-5; D might be TRBD1 (5 bases). V was clipped by 11 bases and J by 0 bases, with 14 bases between them. Germline CDR1 is LGHNT and CDR2 is FRNRAP. The CDR3 is 14 amino acids. The CDR3 nucleotides are TGTGCTCTGCGACGAGGGGATAGCAATCAGCCCCAGCATTTT. This sequence encodes CALRRGDSNQPQHF.